This TCR beta chain is drawn from a study of shared clonotypes between healthy human individuals. Clones were sequenced by immunoSEQ multiplex PCR, and TCRdb holds only the in-frame ones, with some missing. The sample lists approximately 530,000 clones; about 95% were seen once. CDR3 size: 15 residues. V dropped 3 bases and J dropped 2; count of bases not matched to a gene: 5. Germline lookup yields CDR1 SGHRS and CDR2 YFSETQ. The specimen sequenced was naive CD4+ T cells sorted from blood. Subset described: CD45RA+ positively selected. The chain uses TRBV5-1 and TRBJ2-7, with 10 bases identical to TRBD2. This clonotype originated in a woman in her 30s in good health. The CDR3 is CASSSLAGETYEQYF. CDR3 bases: TGCGCCAGCAGCTCCCTAGCGGGGGAGACCTACGAGCAGTACTTC.